This is a list of T cell receptor beta chains from one sample in a study of beta chain features in type 1 diabetes. Sequenced by immunoSEQ multiplex PCR; TCRdb stores in-frame clones only, minus some. Of over 150,000 clones detected, 10% appear once; the ten largest clones hold approximately 0.5%. The sample consisted of central memory CD4+ T cells from blood. Receptors were obtained from a man aged 25 to 45 with type 1 diabetes. The CDR3 runs from the conserved cysteine through the conserved F or W. A D gene is named only where the DNA matches it firmly. Expanded clones get a size class; other rows say once, few or many, or leave the size out.

clone size	J gene	V gene	D gene	CDR3 DNA	CDR3 protein
few	TRBJ1-1	TRBV7-3	.	TGTGCCAGCAGCTGGAAACAGGGATCGGAGGCTTTCTTT	CASSWKQGSEAFF
.	TRBJ1-5	TRBV27	TRBD1	TGTGCCAGCAGTCCCCGGGACAGGGGGGAACAGCCCCAGCATTTT	CASSPRDRGEQPQHF
few	TRBJ1-1	TRBV28	.	TGTGCCAGCGGCGGTTTGGACACTGAAGCTTTCTTT	CASGGLDTEAFF
.	TRBJ1-5	TRBV15	TRBD1	TGTGCCACCAGCAGAGTACAGGGGGGAGAGCCCCAGCATTTT	CATSRVQGGEPQHF
few	TRBJ2-7	TRBV13	.	TGTGCCAGCAGCCTGACTCGAACTTCCTACGAGCAGTACTTC	CASSLTRTSYEQYF
.	TRBJ1-4	TRBV5-1	.	TGCGCCAGCAGCTTCGGTGAAAAACTGTTTTTT	CASSFGEKLFF
.	TRBJ2-1	TRBV27	TRBD1	TGTGCCAGCAGTTTTTGGACAGGGCCGACCCATGAGCAGTTCTTC	CASSFWTGPTHEQFF
few	TRBJ2-7	TRBV5-4	TRBD2	TGTGCCAGCAGCTTGGTAGGGAGGGACTACGAGCAGTACTTC	CASSLVGRDYEQYF
many	TRBJ2-1	TRBV4-2	TRBD2	TGTGCCAGCAGCAGAACTAGCGGGAGGATATACAATGAGCAGTTCTTC	CASSRTSGRIYNEQFF
few	TRBJ2-1	TRBV28	TRBD2	TGTGCCAGCCATTGGACTAGCGGGAGGGGTGAGCAGTTCTTC	CASHWTSGRGEQFF
few	TRBJ1-3	TRBV7-9	.	TGTGCCAGCAGCACACAACAGGGCGCTGGAAACACCATATATTTT	CASSTQQGAGNTIYF
.	TRBJ1-1	TRBV2	.	TGTGCCAGCAGGGGCAGGGTCGGGGGCACTGAAGCTTTCTTT	CASRGRVGGTEAFF
few	TRBJ2-1	TRBV5-5	.	TGTGCCAGCAGCTTTCATAGTGAGCAGTTCTTC	CASSFHSEQFF
few	TRBJ2-7	TRBV15	TRBD2	TGTGCCACCAGCAGGGAGCGGGAGGGTATCTACGAGCAGTACTTC	CATSREREGIYEQYF
few	TRBJ2-2	TRBV23-1	.	TGCGCCAGCAGCCCCCTTGGCCAGGCGAACACCGGGGAGCTGTTTTTT	CASSPLGQANTGELFF
.	TRBJ2-7	TRBV9	.	TGTGCCAGCAGCGGGGGGGACTTCCGCTCCTACGAGCAGTACTTC	CASSGGDFRSYEQYF
few	TRBJ2-1	TRBV6-6	.	TGTGCCAGCCGTCCGAGCTCCTACAATGAGCAGTTCTTC	CASRPSSYNEQFF
few	TRBJ2-6	TRBV2	.	TGTGCCAGCAGTGGAGTTACTGGGGCCAACGTCCTGACTTTC	CASSGVTGANVLTF
few	TRBJ1-4	TRBV2	TRBD1	TGTGCCAGACGGACAGGGGATGAAAAACTGTTTTTT	CARRTGDEKLFF
.	TRBJ2-1	TRBV5-1	.	TGCGCCAGCAGCTCCTATGGGAGTAGCTCCTACAATGAGCAGTTCTTC	CASSSYGSSSYNEQFF
.	TRBJ1-2	TRBV19	.	TGTGCCAGTACGCGGGGGCGATGGGGCTACACCTTC	CASTRGRWGYTF
few	TRBJ1-1	TRBV19	TRBD1	TGTGCCTCGCGGGGACAGGGGGACACTGAAGCTTTCTTT	CASRGQGDTEAFF
few	TRBJ2-7	TRBV11-2	.	TGTGCCAGCGCCGCTTGGCTTGGCGGCCGCGAGCAGTACTTC	CASAAWLGGREQYF
.	TRBJ2-1	TRBV2	.	TGTGCCAGCAGCTACTTAGATGAGCAGTTCTTC	CASSYLDEQFF
.	TRBJ2-7	TRBV27	TRBD2	TGTGCCAGCAGTTTTCGAGCTAGCGGAACCTACGAGCAGTACTTC	CASSFRASGTYEQYF
.	TRBJ1-5	TRBV2	TRBD1	TGTGCCAGCACCCCAGACAGGGCGTCGGGACAGCCCCAGCATTTT	CASTPDRASGQPQHF
few	TRBJ1-5	TRBV5-4	.	TGTGCCAGCAGCTCAGGGGCGAACCAGCCCCAGCATTTT	CASSSGANQPQHF
few	TRBJ1-2	TRBV5-1	TRBD1	TGCGCCAGCAGCGTTACACAGGGGGATGGCTACACCTTC	CASSVTQGDGYTF
.	TRBJ2-2	TRBV30	.	TGTGCCTGGAGTGTATTGGCCGGGACCGGGGAGCTGTTTTTT	CAWSVLAGTGELFF